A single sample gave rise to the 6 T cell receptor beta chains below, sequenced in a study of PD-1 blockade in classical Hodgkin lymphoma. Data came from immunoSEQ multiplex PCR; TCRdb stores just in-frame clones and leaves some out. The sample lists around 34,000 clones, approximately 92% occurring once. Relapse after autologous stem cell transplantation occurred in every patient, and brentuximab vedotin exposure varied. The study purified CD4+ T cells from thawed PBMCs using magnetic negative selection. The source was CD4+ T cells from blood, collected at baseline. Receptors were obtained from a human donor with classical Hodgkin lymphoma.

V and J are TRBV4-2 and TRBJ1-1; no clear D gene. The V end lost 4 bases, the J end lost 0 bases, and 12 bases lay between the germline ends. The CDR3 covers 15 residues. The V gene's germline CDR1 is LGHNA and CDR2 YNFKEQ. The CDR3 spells CASSPGPAMNTEAFF. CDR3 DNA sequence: TGTGCCAGCAGCCCAGGTCCAGCCATGAACACTGAAGCTTTCTTT.

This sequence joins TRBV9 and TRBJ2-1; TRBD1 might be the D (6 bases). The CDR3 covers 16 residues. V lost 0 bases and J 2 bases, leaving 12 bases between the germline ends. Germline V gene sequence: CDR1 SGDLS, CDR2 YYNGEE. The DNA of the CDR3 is TGTGCCAGCAGCGTAGCGACTGGGACAACCTACAATGAGCAGTTCTTC. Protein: CASSVATGTTYNEQFF.

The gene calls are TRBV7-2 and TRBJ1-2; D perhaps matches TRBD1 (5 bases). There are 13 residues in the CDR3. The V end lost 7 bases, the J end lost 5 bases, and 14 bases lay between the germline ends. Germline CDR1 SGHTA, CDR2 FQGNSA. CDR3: CASNPGRNYGYTF. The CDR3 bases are TGTGCCAGCAACCCGGGACGAAATTATGGCTACACCTTC.

CDR3: CASSPRGGGTGELFF. The DNA for the CDR3 is TGTGCCAGCAGCCCCCGGGGCGGGGGCACCGGGGAGCTGTTTTTT. The V and J genes are TRBV11-3 and TRBJ2-2; 7 bases are a match to TRBD2. V was clipped by 5 bases and J by 4 bases; unmatched bases: 7. Germline V lookup: CDR1 SGHNT, CDR2 YENEEA. CDR3 length: 15 residues. Filled out from reference TRBV11-3 and TRBJ2-2, the complete variable domain reads EAGVVQSPRYKIIEKKQPVAFWCNPISGHNTLYWYLQNLGQGPELLIRYENEEAVDDSQLPKDRFSAERLKGVDSTLKIQPAELGDSAVYLCASSPRGGGTGELFFGEGSRLTVL.

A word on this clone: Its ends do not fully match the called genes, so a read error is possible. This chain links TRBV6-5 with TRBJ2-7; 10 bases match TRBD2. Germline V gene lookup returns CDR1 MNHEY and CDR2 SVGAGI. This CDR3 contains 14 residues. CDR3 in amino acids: CASSYSLGLAPLGF. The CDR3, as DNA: TGTGCCAGCAGTTACTCCTTGGGACTAGCGCCCTTGGGGTTC.

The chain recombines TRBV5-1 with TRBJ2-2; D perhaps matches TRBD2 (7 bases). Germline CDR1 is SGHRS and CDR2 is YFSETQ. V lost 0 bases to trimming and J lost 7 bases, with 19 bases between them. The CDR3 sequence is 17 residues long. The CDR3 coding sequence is TGCGCCAGCAGCTTGGGTGCGGGGGCCGGGGTCCGCGGGGAGCTGTTTTTT. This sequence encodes CASSLGAGAGVRGELFF.